Listed below are T cell receptor beta chains from one sample, sequenced in a study of blood T cell repertoires in COVID-19. Clones were read by immunoSEQ multiplex PCR, and TCRdb kept only the in-frame ones, dropping some. The profile shows about 280,000 clones, over 75% of them singletons. Sequenced sample: peripheral blood. Receptor source: a man aged 50 or older with active or convalescent COVID-19. CDR3s include the opening cysteine and the closing phenylalanine or tryptophan. Fields, in order: D gene, clone size, J gene, V gene, CDR3 DNA, CDR3 protein. The D gene is left open where the match is weak. Clone sizes are given selectively: once, few, many, or a class where the clone is expanded.

D gene: TRBD2; clone size: NA; J gene: TRBJ2-3; V gene: TRBV5-4; CDR3 DNA: TGTGCCAGCAGCCCGGGGGGAGACACAGATACGCAGTATTTT; CDR3 protein: CASSPGGDTDTQYF
D gene: NA; clone size: NA; J gene: TRBJ1-5; V gene: TRBV10-3; CDR3 DNA: TGTGCCATCAGTGAGTCGGGACTCACTAGCAATCAGCCCCAGCATTTT; CDR3 protein: CAISESGLTSNQPQHF
D gene: NA; clone size: few; J gene: TRBJ1-3; V gene: TRBV6-5; CDR3 DNA: TGTGCCAGCAGTCCCGGGGGGCATGGAAACACCATATATTTT; CDR3 protein: CASSPGGHGNTIYF
D gene: NA; clone size: NA; J gene: TRBJ1-1; V gene: TRBV5-6; CDR3 DNA: TGTGCCAGCAGGTCTATGGGCGGGGTTGAAGCTTTCTTT; CDR3 protein: CASRSMGGVEAFF
D gene: TRBD1; clone size: NA; J gene: TRBJ1-1; V gene: TRBV5-4; CDR3 DNA: TGTGCCAGTACAGGGGGCGGATTAGGCGCTGAAGCTTTCTTT; CDR3 protein: CASTGGGLGAEAFF
D gene: NA; clone size: NA; J gene: TRBJ2-7; V gene: TRBV28; CDR3 DNA: TGTGCCAGCAGTGTCTCGAGAGCCCAGCAGTACTTC; CDR3 protein: CASSVSRAQQYF
D gene: NA; clone size: NA; J gene: TRBJ2-7; V gene: TRBV28; CDR3 DNA: TGTGCCAGCAGTTTAGGCGGAACCACGGGCGAGCAGTACTTC; CDR3 protein: CASSLGGTTGEQYF
D gene: TRBD2; clone size: NA; J gene: TRBJ2-2; V gene: TRBV7-3; CDR3 DNA: TGTGCCAGCAGCTTAAGCGGGAGGGCCACCGGGGAGCTGTTTTTT; CDR3 protein: CASSLSGRATGELFF
D gene: NA; clone size: NA; J gene: TRBJ1-6; V gene: TRBV4-2; CDR3 DNA: TGTGCCAGCAGTGATGCGACTATCCCGGGCTCACCCCTCCACTTT; CDR3 protein: CASSDATIPGSPLHF
D gene: TRBD2; clone size: once; J gene: TRBJ2-1; V gene: TRBV9; CDR3 DNA: TGTGCCAGCAGCGTAAGGGCTAGCGGGAGTCTTTACAATGAGCAGTTCTTC; CDR3 protein: CASSVRASGSLYNEQFF
D gene: NA; clone size: few; J gene: TRBJ2-2; V gene: TRBV29-1; CDR3 DNA: TGCAGCGTTGAAAAGGGGACCGGGGAGCTGTTTTTT; CDR3 protein: CSVEKGTGELFF
D gene: NA; clone size: NA; J gene: TRBJ2-3; V gene: TRBV5-4; CDR3 DNA: TGTGCCAGCAGCTCGTGGAGCTCCCGCACAGATACGCAGTATTTT; CDR3 protein: CASSSWSSRTDTQYF
D gene: TRBD1; clone size: NA; J gene: TRBJ1-6; V gene: TRBV5-5; CDR3 DNA: TGTGCCAGCACCCTCACAGGGGCCTATAATTCACCCCTCCACTTT; CDR3 protein: CASTLTGAYNSPLHF
D gene: NA; clone size: NA; J gene: TRBJ1-4; V gene: TRBV2; CDR3 DNA: TGTGCCAGCAGGGCAATAGGGGGGGCGTCGAGTGAAAAACTGTTTTTT; CDR3 protein: CASRAIGGASSEKLFF
D gene: NA; clone size: few; J gene: TRBJ1-5; V gene: TRBV6-2/TRBV6-3; CDR3 DNA: TGTGCCAGCAGCAACGACAATCTCAATCAGCCCCAGCATTTT; CDR3 protein: CASSNDNLNQPQHF
D gene: NA; clone size: NA; J gene: TRBJ2-5; V gene: TRBV7-2; CDR3 DNA: TGTGCCAGCAGCTTAGAGCCGCAAGAGACCCAGTACTTC; CDR3 protein: CASSLEPQETQYF
D gene: TRBD1; clone size: NA; J gene: TRBJ1-4; V gene: TRBV2; CDR3 DNA: TGTGCCAGCAGGATGACAGGGGGCGGTCGGTATGAAAAACTGTTTTTT; CDR3 protein: CASRMTGGGRYEKLFF
D gene: NA; clone size: NA; J gene: TRBJ2-3; V gene: TRBV7-3; CDR3 DNA: TGTGCCAGCAGCTTGCGCGGAGACACAGATACGCAGTATTTT; CDR3 protein: CASSLRGDTDTQYF
D gene: NA; clone size: few; J gene: TRBJ1-1; V gene: TRBV12-3/TRBV12-4; CDR3 DNA: TGTGCCAGCAGTTTACAGGGGCCCGGAGCTTTCTTT; CDR3 protein: CASSLQGPGAFF
D gene: NA; clone size: many; J gene: TRBJ1-6; V gene: TRBV2; CDR3 DNA: TGTGCCAGCAGCGCTCAGGGCCGATTTTCGCCCCTCCACTTT; CDR3 protein: CASSAQGRFSPLHF
D gene: NA; clone size: NA; J gene: TRBJ2-5; V gene: TRBV11-2; CDR3 DNA: TGTGCCAGCAGCTTAGGCAGGGTCCAAGAGACCCAGTACTTC; CDR3 protein: CASSLGRVQETQYF
D gene: NA; clone size: NA; J gene: TRBJ2-3; V gene: TRBV7-2; CDR3 DNA: TGTGCCAGCAGCCGCGACAGGAACACAGATACGCAGTATTTT; CDR3 protein: CASSRDRNTDTQYF
D gene: NA; clone size: NA; J gene: TRBJ1-3; V gene: TRBV7-9; CDR3 DNA: TGTGCCAGCAGCTTATCTTCCGGGACTGGAAACACCATATATTTT; CDR3 protein: CASSLSSGTGNTIYF
D gene: TRBD1; clone size: NA; J gene: TRBJ1-2; V gene: TRBV7-9; CDR3 DNA: TGTGCCAGCAGCCCCGGGACAGGGGGGGACTATGGCTACACCTTC; CDR3 protein: CASSPGTGGDYGYTF
D gene: TRBD2; clone size: NA; J gene: TRBJ2-3; V gene: TRBV19; CDR3 DNA: TGTGCCAGCCGAAACCTGCGGGAGGTGTTAGATACGCAGTATTTT; CDR3 protein: CASRNLREVLDTQYF
D gene: TRBD1; clone size: NA; J gene: TRBJ1-2; V gene: TRBV7-8; CDR3 DNA: TGTGCCAGCAGCTTTTCACAGGGGGGAATGAACTATGGCTACACCTTC; CDR3 protein: CASSFSQGGMNYGYTF
D gene: NA; clone size: NA; J gene: TRBJ1-1; V gene: TRBV6-5; CDR3 DNA: TGTGCCAGCAGAGCTACGGGAGAGAGTGAAGCTTTCTTT; CDR3 protein: CASRATGESEAFF
D gene: TRBD1; clone size: NA; J gene: TRBJ1-5; V gene: TRBV28; CDR3 DNA: TGTGCCAGCAGTCCAGGGACAGCCGGGGGCAGGGCCCAGCATTTT; CDR3 protein: CASSPGTAGGRAQHF
D gene: TRBD1; clone size: NA; J gene: TRBJ2-7; V gene: TRBV28; CDR3 DNA: TGTGCCAGCAGTTCTGGACAGGGTCTCGACGAGCAGTACTTC; CDR3 protein: CASSSGQGLDEQYF
D gene: TRBD1; clone size: NA; J gene: TRBJ1-2; V gene: TRBV4-1; CDR3 DNA: TGCGCCAGCAGCCAAGATGGTACAGGGGGCTGGAATGGCTACACCTTC; CDR3 protein: CASSQDGTGGWNGYTF
D gene: TRBD1; clone size: NA; J gene: TRBJ2-1; V gene: TRBV7-2; CDR3 DNA: TGTGCCAGCAGCTTAGAGTGGACAGGATATAATGAGCAGTTCTTC; CDR3 protein: CASSLEWTGYNEQFF
D gene: TRBD1; clone size: NA; J gene: TRBJ1-5; V gene: TRBV6-6; CDR3 DNA: TGTGCCAGCAGTTATTGGGGACAGGGGAGTCAGCCCCAGCATTTT; CDR3 protein: CASSYWGQGSQPQHF
D gene: NA; clone size: NA; J gene: TRBJ2-5; V gene: TRBV6-2/TRBV6-3; CDR3 DNA: TGTGCCAGCGGTTATGGCATCCCACCCAGAGAGACCCAGTACTTC; CDR3 protein: CASGYGIPPRETQYF
D gene: TRBD2; clone size: NA; J gene: TRBJ2-5; V gene: TRBV15; CDR3 DNA: TGTGCCACCAGCAGAGACCCTAGCGGAACCGGAGAGACCCAGTACTTC; CDR3 protein: CATSRDPSGTGETQYF
D gene: TRBD2; clone size: once; J gene: TRBJ2-7; V gene: TRBV20-1; CDR3 DNA: TGCAGTGCTAGTGCGGGACTATTCTCCTACGAGCAGTACTTC; CDR3 protein: CSASAGLFSYEQYF
D gene: NA; clone size: NA; J gene: TRBJ1-2; V gene: TRBV10-3; CDR3 DNA: TGTGCCATCAACCCCGGCAGGGGCGGCGGCTGCACCTTC; CDR3 protein: CAINPGRGGGCTF
D gene: NA; clone size: once; J gene: TRBJ1-5; V gene: TRBV28; CDR3 DNA: TGTGCCAGCAGTTTCCCTTATCAGCCCCAGCATTTT; CDR3 protein: CASSFPYQPQHF
D gene: NA; clone size: NA; J gene: TRBJ1-3; V gene: TRBV28; CDR3 DNA: TGTGCCAGCAGTTTACTCCAGGGAGGGGCATTGCATTTT; CDR3 protein: CASSLLQGGALHF
D gene: NA; clone size: NA; J gene: TRBJ1-1; V gene: TRBV3-1/TRBV3-2; CDR3 DNA: TGTGCCAGCAGCCAAGAAGGGGGATTTGCTGAAGCTTTCTTT; CDR3 protein: CASSQEGGFAEAFF
D gene: TRBD2; clone size: NA; J gene: TRBJ2-2; V gene: TRBV5-4; CDR3 DNA: TGTGCCAGCAGCCTTCCGGGGGGTACTGGCGGGGAGCTGTTTTTT; CDR3 protein: CASSLPGGTGGELFF
D gene: TRBD1; clone size: NA; J gene: TRBJ1-5; V gene: TRBV5-6; CDR3 DNA: TGTGCCAGCAGCCGGCCCTCGGGACAGGGAAGGTGGCCCCAGCATTTT; CDR3 protein: CASSRPSGQGRWPQHF
D gene: TRBD1; clone size: few; J gene: TRBJ2-1; V gene: TRBV19; CDR3 DNA: TGTGCCAGCGTGGACAGGGGCCGCGCCCATGAGCAGTTCTTC; CDR3 protein: CASVDRGRAHEQFF
D gene: NA; clone size: NA; J gene: TRBJ1-5; V gene: TRBV30; CDR3 DNA: TGTGCCTGGAGTTCTCTCGGGGGGAATCAGCCCCAGCATTTT; CDR3 protein: CAWSSLGGNQPQHF
D gene: NA; clone size: NA; J gene: TRBJ2-1; V gene: TRBV6-1; CDR3 DNA: TGTGCCAGCAGTGCGGAGGCGGGGAGCTCCTACAATGAGCAGTTCTTC; CDR3 protein: CASSAEAGSSYNEQFF
D gene: TRBD1; clone size: NA; J gene: TRBJ1-2; V gene: TRBV28; CDR3 DNA: TGTGCCAGCAGTTTGGGACAGGGCGCCGACTCCTTC; CDR3 protein: CASSLGQGADSF
D gene: TRBD2; clone size: once; J gene: TRBJ2-1; V gene: TRBV10-3; CDR3 DNA: TGTGCCATCAGTGAGAAATTCCGCCTAGCGGGAGAGACGCATGAGCAGTTCTTC; CDR3 protein: CAISEKFRLAGETHEQFF
D gene: TRBD2; clone size: NA; J gene: TRBJ2-1; V gene: TRBV6-5; CDR3 DNA: TGTGCCAGCAGTTACACTCGACTAGCATCCTACAATGAGCAGTTCTTC; CDR3 protein: CASSYTRLASYNEQFF